Each of the 24 T cell receptor beta chains below was sequenced from the same sample in a study of T cell responses to AZD1222 COVID-19 vaccine. Some clones are missing from TCRdb's copy, which holds only in-frame ones; the method was immunoSEQ multiplex PCR. The sample lists about 73,000 clones, approximately 89% occurring once. The input for sequencing was peripheral blood, taken 28 days after the second AZD1222 dose. All receptors derive from an adult who received the AZD1222 COVID-19 vaccine.

V usage is TRBV4-3 and J usage is TRBJ1-3, with D possibly matching TRBD1 (5 bases). Germline V gives CDR1 LGHNA, CDR2 YSLEER. This CDR3 is 13 amino acids long. Trimming left V 1 base short and J 8 bases short, with 9 bases between. The CDR3 coding sequence is TGCGCCAGCAGCCAAGGGGGCAGGGACACCATATATTTT. Translating gives CASSQGGRDTIYF.

This clone was detected once. The genes are TRBV19 and TRBJ1-1, with 7 bases matching TRBD1. V dropped 8 bases and J dropped 1; count of bases not matched to a gene: 7. The CDR3 has 14 amino acids. CDR1 and CDR2 (germline): LNHDA, SQIVND (reference sequence). The CDR3 is CASRSGTENTEAFF. The CDR3 region has the DNA TGTGCCAGTCGTTCCGGGACAGAGAACACTGAAGCTTTCTTT.

The J gene is TRBJ1-1, the V gene TRBV19, with D perhaps matching TRBD1 (5 bases). The germline gives CDR1 LNHDA, CDR2 SQIVND (reference sequence). This CDR3 spans 14 amino acids. V was shortened by 4 bases and J by 1 base, with 10 bases between the two germline ends. CDR3 nucleotides: TGTGCCAGTAGTACGAAGACAGCGAACACTGAAGCTTTCTTT. Translated, it gives CASSTKTANTEAFF.

The V call is TRBV7-6, the J call TRBJ2-1; 10 bases fit TRBD2. CDR3 length equals 17 residues. J gave up 8 bases and V 1 base, and 11 bases lay outside the gene matches. Germline CDR1 and CDR2: SGHVS and FNYEAQ. The CDR3 region is CASSLGASGSRVDEQFF. The CDR3 DNA reads TGTGCCAGCAGCTTAGGGGCTAGCGGGAGTAGGGTCGATGAGCAGTTCTTC.

The rearrangement joins TRBV19 to TRBJ2-1, with 13 bases matching TRBD2. There are 15 residues in the CDR3. CDR1 and CDR2 (germline): LNHDA, SQIVND (reference sequence). V lost 6 bases and J lost 9; bases outside the gene matches: 8. This CDR3 is CASRPSGLAGVEQFF. CDR3 nucleotide sequence: TGTGCCAGTAGACCATCTGGACTAGCGGGAGTTGAGCAGTTCTTC.

The chain employs TRBV7-9 and TRBJ2-3; no firm D call. With 5 bases removed from V and 2 bases from J, the gap between germline ends came to 14 bases. The CDR3 spans 15 residues. The V gene's germline CDR1 is SEHNR and CDR2 FQNEAQ (reference sequence). The CDR3 nucleotides are TGTGCCAGCAGCGGGTCTAGAAAAAACACAGATACGCAGTATTTT. It codes for CASSGSRKNTDTQYF.

As DNA, the CDR3 is TGTGCCAGCAGCCCCCAGGGAGCCTACGAGCAGTACGTC. Translated: CASSPQGAYEQYV. The V gene is TRBV11-3, the J gene TRBJ2-7; the D gene could be TRBD1 or TRBD2 (5 bases each). Looked up from germline, CDR1 is SGHNT and CDR2 is YENEEA. This CDR3 contains 13 residues. The V end lost 5 bases, the J end lost 2 bases, and 10 bases lay between the germline ends.

The chain joins TRBV2 to TRBJ2-7; D is undetermined. This CDR3 is 13 amino acids long. V shed 6 bases and J shed 0 bases, with 9 bases lying between them. Germline V gene lookup returns CDR1 SNHLY and CDR2 FYNNEI. CDR3 amino acids: CASRTDGSYEQYF. The CDR3 DNA reads TGTGCCAGCAGAACAGACGGCTCCTACGAGCAGTACTTC. Supplemented by reference TRBV2 and TRBJ2-7, the full variable domain reads EPEVTQTPSHQVTQMGQEVILRCVPISNHLYFYWYRQILGQKVEFLVSFYNNEISEKSEIFDDQFSVERPDGSNFTLKIRSTKLEDSAMYFCASRTDGSYEQYFGPGTRLTVT.

CDR3 in amino acids: CASSLAGTGYEKLFF. The CDR3 coding sequence is TGTGCCAGCAGCTTAGCCGGGACAGGATATGAAAAACTGTTTTTT. The chain combines TRBV7-8 with TRBJ1-4, with 8 bases that match TRBD1. The length of the CDR3 is 15 residues. Per germline, CDR1 SGHVS and CDR2 FQNEAQ. V dropped 0 bases and J dropped 6; count of bases not matched to a gene: 3.

This clone was counted only a few times. This CDR3 is also generated by other DNA sequences in the sample. The rearrangement uses TRBV12-3 or TRBV12-4 and TRBJ1-5; a possible D gene is TRBD1 (5 bases). The CDR3 totals 13 residues. V lost 2 bases and J lost 4, with 6 bases in between. The CDR3 spells CASSLRGNQPQHF. In DNA, the CDR3 is TGTGCCAGCAGTTTAAGGGGTAATCAGCCCCAGCATTTT.

The rearrangement links TRBV2 to TRBJ2-5; 11 bases line up with TRBD2. The V and J ends lost 4 bases and 4 bases, in that order; junction bases with no gene match: 11. This CDR3 region has 17 residues. Germline V CDR1 and CDR2: SNHLY, FYNNEI. CDR3 sequence (DNA): TGTGCCAGCAGTGTAACTAGCGGGAGAAGTGGGGGAGAGACCCAGTACTTC. This encodes CASSVTSGRSGGETQYF.

This clone was recorded once. The chain links TRBV18 to TRBJ1-1; possibly TRBD1 for D (6 bases). V lost 3 bases, J lost 4 bases, and 12 bases lay in between. This CDR3 has 14 amino acids. Per germline, CDR1 KGHSH and CDR2 LQKENI. CDR3 bases: TGTGCCAGCTCACCGAGAACAGGGCCCACTGAAGCTTTCTTT. Translation: CASSPRTGPTEAFF. Full variable domain (rest looked up from reference TRBV18 and TRBJ1-1): NAGVMQNPRHLVRRRGQEARLRCSPMKGHSHVYWYRQLPEEGLKFMVYLQKENIIDESGMPKERFSAEFPKEGPSILRIQQVVRGDSAAYFCASSPRTGPTEAFFGQGTRLTVV.

The V gene is TRBV2, the J gene TRBJ2-3; 12 positions agree with TRBD2. V trimming: 6 bases; J trimming: 2 bases; junction bases outside the gene matches: 3. The CDR3 length is 15 residues. Germline lookup yields CDR1 SNHLY and CDR2 FYNNEI. CDR3 in DNA: TGTGCCAGCAGGCTAGCGGGAGGGTACACAGATACGCAGTATTTT. This gives the protein CASRLAGGYTDTQYF.

The chain uses TRBV6-5 and TRBJ2-1; the D is unclear. V lost 2 bases and J 6 bases, leaving 8 bases between the germline ends. Germline CDR1 reads MNHEY; CDR2 reads SVGAGI. This CDR3 spans 13 amino acids. The CDR3 is CASSYGPANEQFF. CDR3 nucleotides: TGTGCCAGCAGTTACGGGCCGGCCAATGAGCAGTTCTTC.

The V call is TRBV28, the J call TRBJ1-1, with D maybe TRBD1 (6 bases). The CDR3 length is 14 residues. Trimming pared 6 bases from V and 1 base from J, leaving 12 bases between. Germline CDR1 is MDHEN and CDR2 is SYDVKM. The CDR3 here is CASSPGAPNTEAFF. Written as DNA, the CDR3 is TGTGCCAGCAGCCCAGGGGCCCCGAACACTGAAGCTTTCTTT.

The V gene is TRBV19, the J gene TRBJ1-1; D ambiguous. The CDR3 covers 12 residues. Per the germline V gene, CDR1 is LNHDA and CDR2 is SQIVND (reference sequence). Between the trimmed V and J ends, which lost 3 bases and 3 bases, there was a span of 5 bases. Written as DNA, the CDR3 is TGTGCCAGTAGTATTGGTCACACTGAAGCTTTCTTT. It translates to CASSIGHTEAFF. The whole variable domain, filled in from reference TRBV19 and TRBJ1-1, reads DGGITQSPKYLFRKEGQNVTLSCEQNLNHDAMYWYRQDPGQGLRLIYYSQIVNDFQKGDIAEGYSVSREKKESFPLTVTSAQKNPTAFYLCASSIGHTEAFFGQGTRLTVV.

The chain combines TRBV18 with TRBJ2-7; 9 positions agree with TRBD1. Germline CDR1 is KGHSH and CDR2 is LQKENI. Germline trimming cut 3 bases from V and 5 bases from J; bases unmatched to any gene: 11. The CDR3 consists of 16 residues. CDR3 sequence (DNA): TGTGCCAGCTCACCGGGACAGGGAGGGCTCGGCGACGAGCAGTACTTC. This encodes CASSPGQGGLGDEQYF.

This clone was recorded only once. The chain employs TRBV29-1 and TRBJ2-7; 7 positions agree with TRBD1. This CDR3 comprises 14 residues. The ends lost 7 bases at V and 0 bases at J; junction bases unmatched: 9. The germline gives CDR1 SQVTM, CDR2 ANQGSEA. CDR3 nucleotide sequence: TGCAGCGACGACAGGGCGATTAGCTCCTACGAGCAGTACGTC. Translated: CSDDRAISSYEQYV.

The chain is built from TRBV25-1 and TRBJ1-2; TRBD1 matches 7 bases. Germline lookup yields CDR1 MGHDK and CDR2 SYGVNS. The CDR3 is 12 residues long. Trimming took 6 bases from V and 6 from J; bases not matched to a gene: 4. In DNA form, the CDR3 reads TGTGCCAGCAGAGAGGGGGCTGATGGCTACACCTTC. Translating gives CASREGADGYTF.

The rearrangement uses TRBV5-8 and TRBJ1-4, with a tentative D call TRBD1 (6 bases). This CDR3 comprises 14 residues. V lost 2 bases to trimming and J lost 8 bases, with 13 bases between them. The germline gives CDR1 SGHTS, CDR2 YDEGEE. The CDR3, as DNA: TGTGCCAGCAGCTTTAGACAGGTTGGCGAAAAACTGTTTTTT. Its translation is CASSFRQVGEKLFF. Full variable domain (rest looked up from reference TRBV5-8 and TRBJ1-4): EAGVTQSPTHLIKTRGQQATLRCSPISGHTSVYWYQQALGLGLQFLLWYDEGEERNRGNFPPRFSGRQFPNYSSELNVNALELEDSALYLCASSFRQVGEKLFFGSGTQLSVL.

This clone showed up just a few times. The genes are TRBV19 and TRBJ1-1, with 10 bases lining up with TRBD1. V trimming: 5 bases; J trimming: 7 bases; junction bases outside the gene matches: 7. The germline V gene encodes CDR1 LNHDA and CDR2 SQIVND (reference sequence). The CDR3 runs to 14 residues. The CDR3 sequence is CASSPGTGVGEAFF. The CDR3 coding sequence is TGTGCCAGTAGTCCTGGGACAGGGGTTGGTGAAGCTTTCTTT.

The V call is TRBV23-1, the J call TRBJ2-7; 7 bases are shared with TRBD1. TRBV23-1 is an ORF, with its function uncertain. CDR3 length equals 11 residues. This CDR3 is CAGGQAYEQYF. CDR3 nucleotide sequence: TGCGCTGGAGGACAGGCCTACGAGCAGTACTTC.

J is TRBJ2-3 and V is TRBV7-6; 9 nucleotides agree with TRBD2. Trimming at V came to 2 bases and at J to 5 bases, leaving 14 bases not matched to a gene. Germline lookup yields CDR1 SGHVS and CDR2 FNYEAQ. This CDR3 contains 18 residues. This CDR3 reads CASSLSWPGLAGKDTQYF. The CDR3 nucleotides read TGTGCCAGCAGCTTAAGCTGGCCGGGCCTAGCGGGGAAAGATACGCAGTATTTT.

V gene TRBV5-1 combines with J gene TRBJ1-2; a possible D gene is TRBD1 (6 bases). Germline values: CDR1 SGHRS, CDR2 YFSETQ. The CDR3 loop spans 12 amino acids. V was cut by 4 bases and J by 6 bases, with 10 bases left in between. CDR3 protein: CASSPYRDGYTF. The CDR3, as DNA: TGCGCCAGCAGCCCGTACAGGGATGGCTACACCTTC. Variable domain in full (rest from reference TRBV5-1 and TRBJ1-2): KAGVTQTPRYLIKTRGQQVTLSCSPISGHRSVSWYQQTPGQGLQFLFEYFSETQRNKGNFPGRFSGRQFSNSRSEMNVSTLELGDSALYLCASSPYRDGYTFGSGTRLTVV.